The source of this T cell receptor (beta chain) is a study of blood T cell repertoires in COVID-19. Germline assignment: CDR1 MNHEY and CDR2 SVGAGI. With 0 bases removed from V and 4 bases from J, the gap between germline ends came to 9 bases. This CDR3 comprises 14 residues. Only in-frame clones appear in the TCRdb table, and some are missing; sequencing was by immunoSEQ multiplex PCR. In the table there are roughly 200,000 clones, about three quarters of which are singletons. The chain carries TRBV6-5 and TRBJ1-1; D gene unclear. Specimen: peripheral blood. The clonotype was recovered from a woman in her forties or fifties with active or convalescent COVID-19. The CDR3 bases are TGTGCCAGCAGTTACTCAACGAGGGCCACTGAAGCTTTCTTT. This gives the protein CASSYSTRATEAFF.